Below, 5 T cell receptor beta chains from the same sample are listed, as sequenced in a study of shared clonotypes between healthy human individuals. It was CD45RO-negative cells, positively selected for CCR7, that made up naive CD8 cells, with terminally differentiated effector memory CD45RA+ cells excluded. Using immunoSEQ multiplex PCR, the repertoire was profiled, and TCRdb retains in-frame clones only, with some absent. The table includes roughly 1,800,000 clones, roughly 94% detected once. Sequencing was done on a sample of naive CD8+ T cells sorted from blood. Receptor source: a man aged 18 to 30 in good health.

V is TRBV5-3 and J is TRBJ1-6, with 8 positions matching TRBD1. TRBV5-3 carries the ORF label, with uncertain function. V was clipped by 10 bases and J by 8 bases; unmatched bases: 11. There are 14 residues in the CDR3. CDR3 protein: CARYQGAWDSPLHF. CDR3 bases: TGTGCCCGATACCAGGGGGCTTGGGATTCACCCCTCCACTTT.

The chain employs TRBV11-2 and TRBJ2-5; 7 nucleotides agree with TRBD1. V lost 5 bases, J lost 3 bases, and 3 bases stayed unmatched. The CDR3 is made up of 13 amino acids. Germline CDR1 SGHAT, CDR2 FQNNGV. CDR3 protein: CASSPGQEETQYF. The CDR3 nucleotides read TGTGCCAGCAGCCCAGGACAGGAAGAGACCCAGTACTTC. Variable domain in full (rest from reference TRBV11-2 and TRBJ2-5): EAGVAQSPRYKIIEKRQSVAFWCNPISGHATLYWYQQILGQGPKLLIQFQNNGVVDDSQLPKDRFSAERLKGVDSTLKIQPAKLEDSAVYLCASSPGQEETQYFGPGTRLLVL.

The chain combines TRBV7-8 with TRBJ2-5; weak D call: TRBD2 (6 bases). The length of the CDR3 is 12 residues. V lost 8 bases to trimming and J lost 1 base, with 8 bases between them. From germline, CDR1 is SGHVS and CDR2 FQNEAQ. The CDR3 is CASAGTQETQYF. For the CDR3, the DNA is TGTGCCAGCGCGGGAACCCAAGAGACCCAGTACTTC.

J is TRBJ1-1 and V is TRBV5-4; 8 positions agree with TRBD1. The germline V gene encodes CDR1 SGHNT and CDR2 YYREEE (reference sequence). The CDR3 length is 16 residues. The J segment lost 2 bases and the V segment lost 4 bases, leaving 10 bases of the junction unmatched. The CDR3 sequence: CASSPTTGAVNTEAFF. In DNA form, the CDR3 reads TGTGCCAGCAGCCCCACGACAGGGGCCGTTAACACTGAAGCTTTCTTT.

This rearrangement joins TRBV27 to TRBJ1-1, with no clear D. V was trimmed by 5 bases and J by 3 bases, leaving 10 bases between them. Germline V CDR1 and CDR2: MNHEY, SMNVEV (reference sequence). This CDR3 comprises 13 residues. The DNA of the CDR3 is TGTGCCAGCAGTATTGGGCTTGACACTGAAGCTTTCTTT. Amino acid sequence: CASSIGLDTEAFF.